This T cell receptor (beta chain) was identified in a study of cytotoxic CD8 clonotypes in ibrutinib-treated CLL. The wider study: Patients attained 25 or so partial and 2 complete responses; at median approximately 64 months, around 15 remained remitted while about twelve progressed.

Profiling relied on immunoSEQ multiplex PCR, and the TCRdb table lists in-frame clones only, not all of them. The sample includes roughly 150,000 clones, roughly 77% of them seen just once. The starting material was PBMCs, obtained after 12 months of ibrutinib treatment. The sequence was obtained from a human donor with chronic lymphocytic leukemia.

Written as DNA, the CDR3 is TGTGCCAGCAGCTCTTGGGACAGGGAGTACGAGCAGTACTTC. Its protein product is CASSSWDREYEQYF. The chain carries TRBV11-1 and TRBJ2-7; TRBD1 aligns across 9 bases. After removal of 4 bases from V and 4 bases from J, the junction contained 5 bases not matched to a gene. The CDR3 covers 14 residues. Germline V gene data show CDR1 as SGHAT and CDR2 as FQDESV (reference sequence). Looking up the rest from reference TRBV11-1 and TRBJ2-7 gives the full variable domain: EAEVAQSPRYKITEKSQAVAFWCDPISGHATLYWYRQILGQGPELLVQFQDESVVDDSQLPKDRFSAERLKGVDSTLKIQPAELGDSAMYLCASSSWDREYEQYFGPGTRLTVT.